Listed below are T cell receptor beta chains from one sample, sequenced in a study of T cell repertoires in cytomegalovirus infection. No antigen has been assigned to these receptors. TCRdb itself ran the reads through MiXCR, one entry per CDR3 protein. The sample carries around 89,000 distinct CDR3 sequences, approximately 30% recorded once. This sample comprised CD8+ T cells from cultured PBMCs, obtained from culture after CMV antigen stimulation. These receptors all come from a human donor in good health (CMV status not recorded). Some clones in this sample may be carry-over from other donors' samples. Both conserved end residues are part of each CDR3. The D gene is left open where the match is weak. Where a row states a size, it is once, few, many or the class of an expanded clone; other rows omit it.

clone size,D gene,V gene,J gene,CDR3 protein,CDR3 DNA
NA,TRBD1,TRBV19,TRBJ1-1,CASSEGARTEAFF,TGTGCCAGTAGTGAGGGGGCTAGGACTGAAGCTTTCTTT
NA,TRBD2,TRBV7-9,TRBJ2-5,CASSHGEGWDQETQYF,TGTGCCAGCAGCCATGGGGAGGGCTGGGACCAAGAGACCCAGTACTTC
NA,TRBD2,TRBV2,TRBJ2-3,CASSERGLAGDITDTQYF,TGTGCCAGCAGTGAGCGGGGACTAGCGGGGGATATCACAGATACGCAGTATTTT
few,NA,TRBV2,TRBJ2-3,CASRRGTSTDTQYF,TGTGCCAGCAGAAGGGGGACTTCCACAGATACGCAGTATTTT
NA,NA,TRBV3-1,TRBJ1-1,CASSQGVAGSSTEAFF,TGTGCCAGCAGCCAGGGTGTCGCAGGGTCGAGCACTGAAGCTTTCTTT
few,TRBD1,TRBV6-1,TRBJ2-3,CASRNRDSSTDTQYF,TGTGCCAGCAGAAACCGGGACAGTAGCACAGATACGCAGTATTTT
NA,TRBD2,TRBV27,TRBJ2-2,CASSSLGGGLMGELFF,TGTGCCAGCAGTTCCTTGGGCGGGGGGCTCATGGGGGAGCTGTTTTTT
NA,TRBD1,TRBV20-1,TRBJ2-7,CSADRGVYEQYF,TGCAGTGCCGACAGGGGGGTCTACGAGCAGTACTTC
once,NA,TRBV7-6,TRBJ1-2,CASSYSAGVAGDYTF,TGTGCCAGCAGTTACAGTGCCGGAGTTGCCGGGGACTACACCTTC
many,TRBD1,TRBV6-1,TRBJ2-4,CASGGTGAAIQYF,TGTGCCAGCGGGGGGACAGGGGCTGCCATTCAGTACTTC
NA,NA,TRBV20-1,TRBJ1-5,CSARLGTTSNQPQHF,TGCAGTGCTCGATTGGGGACAACTAGCAATCAGCCCCAGCATTTT
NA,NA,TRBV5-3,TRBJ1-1,CASSPVLAFTGNTEAFF,TGTGCCAGCAGCCCCGTTTTGGCGTTTACGGGGAACACTGAAGCTTTCTTT
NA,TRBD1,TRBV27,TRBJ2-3,CASLPTKGQGIDTQYF,TGTGCCAGCCTTCCAACAAAGGGACAGGGGATAGATACGCAGTATTTT
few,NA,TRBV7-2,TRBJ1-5,CASSFLGNQPQHF,TGTGCCAGCAGCTTTCTGGGGAATCAGCCCCAGCATTTT
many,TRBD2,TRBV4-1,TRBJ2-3,CASSQGALLAGGPTDTQYF,TGCGCCAGCAGCCAAGGGGCCCTACTAGCGGGGGGCCCCACAGATACGCAGTATTTT
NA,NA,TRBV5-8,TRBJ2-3,CASSLEGVGDTQYF,TGTGCCAGCAGCTTGGAGGGGGTCGGAGATACGCAGTATTTT
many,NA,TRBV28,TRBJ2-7,CASQQTGTPGEQYF,TGTGCCAGCCAACAAACAGGTACCCCCGGCGAGCAGTACTTC
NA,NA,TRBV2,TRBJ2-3,CASMWARTDTQYF,TGTGCCAGCATGTGGGCCCGCACAGATACGCAGTATTTT
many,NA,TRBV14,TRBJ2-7,CASSQDYSGVEQYF,TGTGCCAGCAGCCAAGACTATTCGGGGGTTGAGCAGTACTTC
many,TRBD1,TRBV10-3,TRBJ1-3,CASNRGSGNTIYF,TGTGCCTCGAACAGGGGCTCTGGAAACACCATATATTTT
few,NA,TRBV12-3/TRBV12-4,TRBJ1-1,CASSLVGGMNTEAFF,TGTGCCAGCAGTTTAGTGGGGGGAATGAACACTGAAGCTTTCTTT
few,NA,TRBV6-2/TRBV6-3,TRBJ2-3,CASSYATASTDTQYF,TGTGCCAGCAGTTACGCAACCGCTAGCACAGATACGCAGTATTTT